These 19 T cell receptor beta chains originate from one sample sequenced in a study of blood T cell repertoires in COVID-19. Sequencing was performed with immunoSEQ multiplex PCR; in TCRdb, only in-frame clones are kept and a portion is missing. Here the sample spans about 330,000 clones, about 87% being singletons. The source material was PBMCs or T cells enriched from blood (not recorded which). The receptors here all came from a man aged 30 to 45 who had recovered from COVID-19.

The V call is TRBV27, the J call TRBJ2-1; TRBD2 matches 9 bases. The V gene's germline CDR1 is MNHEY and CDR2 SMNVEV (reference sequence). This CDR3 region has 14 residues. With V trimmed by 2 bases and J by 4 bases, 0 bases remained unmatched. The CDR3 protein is CASSLAGGYNEQFF. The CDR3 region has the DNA TGTGCCAGCAGTTTAGCGGGGGGGTACAATGAGCAGTTCTTC.

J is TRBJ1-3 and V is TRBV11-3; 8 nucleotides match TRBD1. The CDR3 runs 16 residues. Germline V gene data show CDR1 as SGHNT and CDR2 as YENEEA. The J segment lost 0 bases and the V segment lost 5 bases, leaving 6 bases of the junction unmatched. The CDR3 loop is CASSPGTGLSGNTIYF. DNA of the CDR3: TGTGCCAGCAGCCCGGGGACAGGTCTCTCTGGAAACACCATATATTTT.

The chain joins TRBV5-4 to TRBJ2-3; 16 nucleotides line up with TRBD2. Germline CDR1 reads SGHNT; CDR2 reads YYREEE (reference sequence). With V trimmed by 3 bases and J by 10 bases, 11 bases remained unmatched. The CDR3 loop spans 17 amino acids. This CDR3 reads CASSSGTSGGASSAQYF. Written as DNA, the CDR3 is TGTGCCAGCAGCTCCGGGACTAGCGGGGGGGCCTCGTCCGCGCAGTATTTT.

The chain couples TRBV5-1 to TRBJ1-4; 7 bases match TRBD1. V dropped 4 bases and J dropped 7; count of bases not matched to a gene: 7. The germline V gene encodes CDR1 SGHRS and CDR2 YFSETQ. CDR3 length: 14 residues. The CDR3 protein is CASSRDSRGEKLFF. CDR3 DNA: TGCGCCAGCAGCCGGGACAGTCGGGGTGAAAAACTGTTTTTT.

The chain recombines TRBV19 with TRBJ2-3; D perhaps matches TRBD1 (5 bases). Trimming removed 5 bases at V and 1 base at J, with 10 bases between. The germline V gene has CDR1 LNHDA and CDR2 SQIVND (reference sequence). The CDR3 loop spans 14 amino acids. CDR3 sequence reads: CASSWGSGTDTQYF. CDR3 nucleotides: TGTGCCAGTAGTTGGGGCTCGGGCACAGATACGCAGTATTTT.

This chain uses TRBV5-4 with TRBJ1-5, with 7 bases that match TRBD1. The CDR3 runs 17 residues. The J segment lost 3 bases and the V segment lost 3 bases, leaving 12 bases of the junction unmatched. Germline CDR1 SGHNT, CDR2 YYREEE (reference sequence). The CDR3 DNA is TGTGCCAGCAGCTCGCCAGGGGGACCCCACCCCAATCAGCCCCAGCATTTT. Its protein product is CASSSPGGPHPNQPQHF.

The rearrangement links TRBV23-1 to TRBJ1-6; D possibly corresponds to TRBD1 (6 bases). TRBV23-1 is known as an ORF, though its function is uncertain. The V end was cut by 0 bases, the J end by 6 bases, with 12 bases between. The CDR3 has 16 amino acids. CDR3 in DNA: TGCGCCAGCAGTCAATCACGGGGGGCTGGTAATTCACCCCTCCACTTT. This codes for CASSQSRGAGNSPLHF.

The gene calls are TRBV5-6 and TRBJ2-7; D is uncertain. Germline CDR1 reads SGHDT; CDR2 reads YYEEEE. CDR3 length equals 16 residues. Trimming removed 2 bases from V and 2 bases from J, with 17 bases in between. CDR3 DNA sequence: TGTGCCAGCAGCTTCAACCCGCAGCGACGCGCCTACGAGCAGTACTTC. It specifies CASSFNPQRRAYEQYF.

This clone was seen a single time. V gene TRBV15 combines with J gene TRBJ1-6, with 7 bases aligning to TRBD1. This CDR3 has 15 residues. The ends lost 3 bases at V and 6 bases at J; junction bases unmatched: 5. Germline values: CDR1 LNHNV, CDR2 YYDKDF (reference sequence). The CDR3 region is CATSRARDSNSPLHF. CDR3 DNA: TGTGCCACCAGCAGGGCCCGGGACAGTAATTCACCCCTCCACTTT.

Here the CDR3 DNA reads TGCAGCGGGGGGTATTGGAACACTGAAGCTTTCTTT. As protein: CSGGYWNTEAFF. The V gene is TRBV29-1, the J gene TRBJ1-1; TRBD1 is a possible D gene (5 bases). CDR3 size: 12 residues. Germline CDR1 and CDR2: SQVTM and ANQGSEA. V lost 7 bases and J 1 base, leaving 10 bases between the germline ends.

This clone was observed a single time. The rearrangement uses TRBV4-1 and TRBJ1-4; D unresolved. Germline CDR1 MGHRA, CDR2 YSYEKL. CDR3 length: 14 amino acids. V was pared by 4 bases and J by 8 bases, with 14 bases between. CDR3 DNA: TGCGCCAGCAGCCTCCCGAGGCAAGCCGAAAAACTGTTTTTT. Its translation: CASSLPRQAEKLFF.

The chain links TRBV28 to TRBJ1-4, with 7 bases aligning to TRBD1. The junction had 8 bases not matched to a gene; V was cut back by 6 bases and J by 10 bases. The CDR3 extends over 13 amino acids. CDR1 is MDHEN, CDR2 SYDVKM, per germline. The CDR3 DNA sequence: TGTGCCAGCAGACTCGGACAGGAAGTAAAACTGTTTTTT. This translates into CASRLGQEVKLFF.

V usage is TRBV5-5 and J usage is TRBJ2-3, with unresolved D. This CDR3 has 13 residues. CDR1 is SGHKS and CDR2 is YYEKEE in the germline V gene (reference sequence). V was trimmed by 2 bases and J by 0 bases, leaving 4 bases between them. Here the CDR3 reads CASSFSSTDTQYF. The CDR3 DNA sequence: TGTGCCAGCAGCTTTAGTAGCACAGATACGCAGTATTTT. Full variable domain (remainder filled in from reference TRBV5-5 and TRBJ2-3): DAGVTQSPTHLIKTRGQQVTLRCSPISGHKSVSWYQQVLGQGPQFIFQYYEKEERGRGNFPDRFSARQFPNYSSELNVNALLLGDSALYLCASSFSSTDTQYFGPGTRLTVL.

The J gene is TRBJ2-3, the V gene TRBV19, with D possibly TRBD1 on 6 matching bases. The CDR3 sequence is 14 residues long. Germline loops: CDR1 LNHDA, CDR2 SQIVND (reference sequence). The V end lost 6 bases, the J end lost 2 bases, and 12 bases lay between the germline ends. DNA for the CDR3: TGTGCCAGTAGGGGCCAGGGGTTCACAGATACGCAGTATTTT. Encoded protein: CASRGQGFTDTQYF.

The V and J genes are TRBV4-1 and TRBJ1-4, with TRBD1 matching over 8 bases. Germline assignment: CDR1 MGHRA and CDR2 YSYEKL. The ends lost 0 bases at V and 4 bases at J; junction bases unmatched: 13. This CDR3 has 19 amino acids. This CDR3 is CASSQEPPPMTGDNEKLFF. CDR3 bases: TGCGCCAGCAGCCAAGAACCCCCCCCAATGACAGGGGATAATGAAAAACTGTTTTTT.

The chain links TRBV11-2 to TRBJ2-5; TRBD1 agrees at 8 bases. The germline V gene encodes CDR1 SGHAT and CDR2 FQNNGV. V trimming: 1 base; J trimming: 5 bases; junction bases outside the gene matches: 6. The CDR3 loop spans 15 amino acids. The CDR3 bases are TGTGCCAGCAGCTTAGGACAGGGGCTTGGGGAGACCCAGTACTTC. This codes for CASSLGQGLGETQYF. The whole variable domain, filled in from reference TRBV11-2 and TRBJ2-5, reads EAGVAQSPRYKIIEKRQSVAFWCNPISGHATLYWYQQILGQGPKLLIQFQNNGVVDDSQLPKDRFSAERLKGVDSTLKIQPAKLEDSAVYLCASSLGQGLGETQYFGPGTRLLVL.

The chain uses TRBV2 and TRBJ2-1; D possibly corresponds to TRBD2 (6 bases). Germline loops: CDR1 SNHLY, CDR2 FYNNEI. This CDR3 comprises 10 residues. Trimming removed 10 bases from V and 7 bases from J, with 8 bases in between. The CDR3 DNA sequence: TGTGCCATCGGACTAAATGAGCAGTTCTTC. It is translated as CAIGLNEQFF.

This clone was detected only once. The CDR3, as DNA: TGTGCCAGCAGCCAACCGGGACAGGGAAACACCGGGGAGCTGTTTTTT. Its translation is CASSQPGQGNTGELFF. This sequence joins TRBV7-6 and TRBJ2-2; TRBD1 aligns across 9 bases. Germline V gives CDR1 SGHVS, CDR2 FNYEAQ. The CDR3 extends over 16 amino acids. The ends lost 5 bases at V and 2 bases at J; junction bases unmatched: 6.

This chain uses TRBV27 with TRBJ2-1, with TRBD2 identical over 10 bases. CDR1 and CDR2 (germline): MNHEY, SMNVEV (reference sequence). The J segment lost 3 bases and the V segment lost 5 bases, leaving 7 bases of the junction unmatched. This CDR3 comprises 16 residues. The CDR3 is CASSPSGGDHYNEQFF. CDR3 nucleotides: TGTGCCAGCAGTCCTAGCGGGGGCGACCACTACAATGAGCAGTTCTTC.